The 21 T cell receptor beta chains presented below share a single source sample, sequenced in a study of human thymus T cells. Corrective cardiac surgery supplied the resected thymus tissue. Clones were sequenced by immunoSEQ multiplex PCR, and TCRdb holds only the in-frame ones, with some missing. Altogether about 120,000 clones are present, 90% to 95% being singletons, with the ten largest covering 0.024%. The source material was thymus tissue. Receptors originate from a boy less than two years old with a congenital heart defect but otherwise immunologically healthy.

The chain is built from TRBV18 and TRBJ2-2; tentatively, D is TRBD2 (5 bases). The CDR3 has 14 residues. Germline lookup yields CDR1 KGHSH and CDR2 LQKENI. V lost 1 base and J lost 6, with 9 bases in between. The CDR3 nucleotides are TGTGCCAGCTCACCACAGCGGAGACCCGGGGAGCTGTTTTTT. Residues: CASSPQRRPGELFF.

DNA of the CDR3: TGCGCCAGCAGTGAGTCGGCGCGGGGGGCCACAGATACGCAGTATTTT. Its protein is CASSESARGATDTQYF. This chain connects TRBV10-2 to TRBJ2-3, with 8 nucleotides matching TRBD2. This CDR3 has 16 residues. Losses at the gene ends were 0 bases for V and 2 bases for J; bases not matched to a gene: 4. Germline assignment: CDR1 WSHSY and CDR2 SAAADI.

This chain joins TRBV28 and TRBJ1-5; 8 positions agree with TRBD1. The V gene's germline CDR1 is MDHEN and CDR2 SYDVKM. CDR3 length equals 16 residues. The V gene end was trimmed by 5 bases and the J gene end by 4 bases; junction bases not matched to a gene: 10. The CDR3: CASSDRQGYGNQPQHF. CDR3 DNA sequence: TGTGCCAGCAGTGATCGACAGGGGTACGGGAATCAGCCCCAGCATTTT.

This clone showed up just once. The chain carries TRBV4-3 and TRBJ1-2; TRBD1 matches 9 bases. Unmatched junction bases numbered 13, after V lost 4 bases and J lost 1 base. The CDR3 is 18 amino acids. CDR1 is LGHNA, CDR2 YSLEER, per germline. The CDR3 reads CASSPQIRDREVNYGYTF. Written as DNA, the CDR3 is TGCGCCAGCAGCCCCCAAATCCGGGACAGGGAGGTTAACTATGGCTACACCTTC.

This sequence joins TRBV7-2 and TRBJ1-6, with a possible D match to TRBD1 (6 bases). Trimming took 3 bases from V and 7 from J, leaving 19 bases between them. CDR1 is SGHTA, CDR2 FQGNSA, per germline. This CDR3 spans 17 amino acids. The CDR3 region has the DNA TGTGCCAGCAGCTTTTTTGCGGCAGGGGTTGGGAATTCACCCCTCCACTTT. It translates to CASSFFAAGVGNSPLHF.

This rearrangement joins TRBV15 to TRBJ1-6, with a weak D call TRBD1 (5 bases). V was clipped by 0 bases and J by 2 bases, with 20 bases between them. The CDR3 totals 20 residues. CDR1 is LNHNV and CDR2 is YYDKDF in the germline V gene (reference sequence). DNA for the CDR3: TGTGCCACCAGCAGAGATTTGGGGACCGCACGGGTCGCCTATAATTCACCCCTCCACTTT. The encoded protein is CATSRDLGTARVAYNSPLHF.

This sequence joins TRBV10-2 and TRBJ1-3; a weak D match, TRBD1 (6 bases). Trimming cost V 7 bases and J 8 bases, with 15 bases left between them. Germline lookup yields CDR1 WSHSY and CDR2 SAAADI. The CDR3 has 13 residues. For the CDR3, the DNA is TGCGCCAGCAAATCACAGGGAAAGGACACCATATATTTT. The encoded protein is CASKSQGKDTIYF.

The CDR3 DNA reads TGTGCCAGTAGTTTGAGACGGGATAATGAAAAACTGTTTTTT. It translates to CASSLRRDNEKLFF. This chain connects TRBV19 to TRBJ1-4; D is undetermined. This CDR3 has 14 amino acids. V lost 5 bases and J 4 bases, leaving 11 bases between the germline ends. Germline V lookup: CDR1 LNHDA, CDR2 SQIVND (reference sequence). Complete variable domain (other parts from reference TRBV19 and TRBJ1-4): DGGITQSPKYLFRKEGQNVTLSCEQNLNHDAMYWYRQDPGQGLRLIYYSQIVNDFQKGDIAEGYSVSREKKESFPLTVTSAQKNPTAFYLCASSLRRDNEKLFFGSGTQLSVL.

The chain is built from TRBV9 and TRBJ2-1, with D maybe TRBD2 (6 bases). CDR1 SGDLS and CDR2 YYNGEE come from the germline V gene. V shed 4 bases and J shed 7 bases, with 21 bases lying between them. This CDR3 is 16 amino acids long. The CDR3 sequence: CASSTNPWDAGNEQFF. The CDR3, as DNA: TGTGCCAGCAGCACCAATCCTTGGGACGCGGGAAATGAGCAGTTCTTC.

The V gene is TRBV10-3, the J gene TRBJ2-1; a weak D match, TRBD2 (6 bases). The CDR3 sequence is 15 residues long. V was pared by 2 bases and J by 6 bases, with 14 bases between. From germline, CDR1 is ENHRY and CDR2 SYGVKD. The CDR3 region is CAISEGGREANEQFF. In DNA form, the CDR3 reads TGTGCCATCAGTGAGGGGGGTAGGGAGGCCAATGAGCAGTTCTTC.

The CDR3 spells CASSQDREDGGYTF. The DNA of the CDR3 is TGCGCCAGCAGCCAAGATCGGGAGGATGGTGGCTACACCTTC. J is TRBJ1-2 and V is TRBV4-3; D is ambiguous. V shed 0 bases and J shed 7 bases, with 12 bases lying between them. This CDR3 has 14 amino acids. Per the germline V gene, CDR1 is LGHNA and CDR2 is YSLEER.

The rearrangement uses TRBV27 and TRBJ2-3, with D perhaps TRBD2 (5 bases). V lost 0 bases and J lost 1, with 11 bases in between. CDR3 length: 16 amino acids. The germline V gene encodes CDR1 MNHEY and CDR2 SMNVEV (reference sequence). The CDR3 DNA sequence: TGTGCCAGCAGTTTATCCACAGCCGGGGGCACAGATACGCAGTATTTT. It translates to CASSLSTAGGTDTQYF.

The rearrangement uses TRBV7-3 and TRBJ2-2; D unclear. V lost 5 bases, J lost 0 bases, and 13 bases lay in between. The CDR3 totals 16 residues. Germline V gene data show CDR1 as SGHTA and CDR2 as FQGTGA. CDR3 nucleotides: TGTGCCAGCAGCCCTAAGGCTAGTGCGAACACCGGGGAGCTGTTTTTT. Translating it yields CASSPKASANTGELFF. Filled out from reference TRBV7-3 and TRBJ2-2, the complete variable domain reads GAGVSQTPSNKVTEKGKYVELRCDPISGHTALYWYRQSLGQGPEFLIYFQGTGAADDSGLPNDRFFAVRPEGSVSTLKIQRTERGDSAVYLCASSPKASANTGELFFGEGSRLTVL.

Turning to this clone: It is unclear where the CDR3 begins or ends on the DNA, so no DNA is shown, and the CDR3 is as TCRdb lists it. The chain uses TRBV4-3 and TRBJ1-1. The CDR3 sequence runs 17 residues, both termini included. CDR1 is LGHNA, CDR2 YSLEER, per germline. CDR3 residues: CASSQGTVWRGNTEAFF.

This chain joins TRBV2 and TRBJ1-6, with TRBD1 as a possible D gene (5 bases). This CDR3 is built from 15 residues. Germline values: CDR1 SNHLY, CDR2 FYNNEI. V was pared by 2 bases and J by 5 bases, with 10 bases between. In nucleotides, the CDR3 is TGTGCCAGCAGTGAAAACAGGAGAAATAATTCACCCCTCCACTTT. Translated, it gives CASSENRRNNSPLHF.

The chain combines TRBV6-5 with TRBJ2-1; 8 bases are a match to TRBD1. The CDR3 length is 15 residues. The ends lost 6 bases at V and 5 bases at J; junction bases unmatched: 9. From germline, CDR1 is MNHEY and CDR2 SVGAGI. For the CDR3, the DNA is TGTGCCAGCAGCCGCGGGACAGGAGGGAACAATGAGCAGTTCTTC. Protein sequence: CASSRGTGGNNEQFF.

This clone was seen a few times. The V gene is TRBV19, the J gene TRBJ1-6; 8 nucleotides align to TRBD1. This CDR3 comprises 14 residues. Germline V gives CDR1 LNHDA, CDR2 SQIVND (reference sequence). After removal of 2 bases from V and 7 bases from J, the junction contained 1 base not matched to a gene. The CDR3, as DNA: TGTGCCAGTAGTATATACAGGGGGAATTCACCCCTCCACTTT. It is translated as CASSIYRGNSPLHF. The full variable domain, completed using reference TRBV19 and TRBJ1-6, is DGGITQSPKYLFRKEGQNVTLSCEQNLNHDAMYWYRQDPGQGLRLIYYSQIVNDFQKGDIAEGYSVSREKKESFPLTVTSAQKNPTAFYLCASSIYRGNSPLHFGNGTRLTVT.

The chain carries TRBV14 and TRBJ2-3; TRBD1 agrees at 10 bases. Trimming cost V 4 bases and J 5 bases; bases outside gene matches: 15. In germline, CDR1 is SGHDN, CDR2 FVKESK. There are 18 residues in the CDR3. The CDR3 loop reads CASSLNRGTGAFQDTQYF. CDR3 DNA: TGTGCCAGCAGCCTCAACCGCGGGACAGGGGCCTTTCAAGATACGCAGTATTTT.

Here the CDR3 reads CASSAGTDGAVGTQYF. The DNA of the CDR3 is TGTGCCAGCAGCGCTGGGACCGATGGAGCGGTGGGGACCCAGTACTTC. This chain connects TRBV14 to TRBJ2-5, with D perhaps being TRBD1 or TRBD2 (5 bases each). Trimming stripped 5 bases from V and 7 bases from J, with 23 bases between. CDR3 length: 16 residues. The germline V gene encodes CDR1 SGHDN and CDR2 FVKESK.

CDR3 bases: TGTGCCAGCAGTTTTGGGACGCCAAGGAGAGGAGGAGAGACCCAGTACTTC. This sequence encodes CASSFGTPRRGGETQYF. The V gene is TRBV28, the J gene TRBJ2-5, with D possibly being TRBD1 or TRBD2 (5 bases each). V was trimmed by 3 bases and J by 4 bases, leaving 21 bases between them. Germline assignment: CDR1 MDHEN and CDR2 SYDVKM. The CDR3 covers 17 residues. Full variable domain (outside the CDR3, taken from reference TRBV28 and TRBJ2-5): DVKVTQSSRYLVKRTGEKVFLECVQDMDHENMFWYRQDPGLGLRLIYFSYDVKMKEKGDIPEGYSVSREKKERFSLILESASTNQTSMYLCASSFGTPRRGGETQYFGPGTRLLVL.

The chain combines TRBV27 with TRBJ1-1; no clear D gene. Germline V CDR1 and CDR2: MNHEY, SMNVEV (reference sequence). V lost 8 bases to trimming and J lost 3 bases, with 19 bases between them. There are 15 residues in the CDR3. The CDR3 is CASPSLNQGHTEAFF. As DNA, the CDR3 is TGTGCCAGCCCCTCCCTAAACCAAGGGCACACTGAAGCTTTCTTT.